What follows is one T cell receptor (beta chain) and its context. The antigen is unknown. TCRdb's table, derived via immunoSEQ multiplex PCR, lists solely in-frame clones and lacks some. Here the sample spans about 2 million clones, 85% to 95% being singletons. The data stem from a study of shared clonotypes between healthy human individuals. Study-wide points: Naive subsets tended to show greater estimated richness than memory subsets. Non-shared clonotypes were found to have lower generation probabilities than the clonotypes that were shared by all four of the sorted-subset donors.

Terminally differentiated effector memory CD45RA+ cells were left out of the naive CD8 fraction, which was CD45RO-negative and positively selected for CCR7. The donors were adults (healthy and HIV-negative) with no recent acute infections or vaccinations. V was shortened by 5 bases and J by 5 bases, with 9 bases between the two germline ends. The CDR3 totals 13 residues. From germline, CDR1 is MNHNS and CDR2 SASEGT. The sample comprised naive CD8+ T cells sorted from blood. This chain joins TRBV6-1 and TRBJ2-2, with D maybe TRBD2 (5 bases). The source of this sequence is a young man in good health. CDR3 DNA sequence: TGTGCCAGCAGTCTTGGCGGGACCGGGGAGCTGTTTTTT. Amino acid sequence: CASSLGGTGELFF.